The sequence of this TCR beta chain was determined in a study of shared clonotypes between healthy human individuals. Study outcomes and limitations: Among donors, clonotype sharing was expected to be affected by sequencing depth. The sharing of about 5.3% of naive CD4 clonotypes was seen across a handful of donors.

Assay: immunoSEQ multiplex PCR; the TCRdb copy retains only in-frame clones and omits some. The sample yields 2 million or so clones, 85% to 95% seen once. A remark on this clone: Its cognate antigen is unknown.

Looked up from germline, CDR1 is SNHLY and CDR2 is FYNNEI. The CDR3 has 16 amino acids. The V and J ends lost 3 bases and 0 bases respectively, with 9 bases between them. The sequence derives from a young man in good health. V gene TRBV2 combines with J gene TRBJ2-6; D is unresolved. Sequencing was performed on naive CD4+ T cells sorted from blood. The subset here: CD45RA+ positively selected. The CDR3 is CASSEERHSGANVLTF. In DNA, the CDR3 is TGTGCCAGCAGTGAGGAGAGACACTCTGGGGCCAACGTCCTGACTTTC.